This entry lists 10 T cell receptor beta chains sequenced from one sample in a study of OX40 agonist ivuxolimab in advanced cancers. Sequencing was performed with immunoSEQ multiplex PCR; in TCRdb, only in-frame clones are kept and a portion is missing. Here the sample spans 70,000 to 80,000 clones, around 89% being singletons. The source material was CD4+ or CD8+ T cells sorted from blood, sampled in a trial of the OX40 agonist ivuxolimab. These TCRs come from an adult with an advanced solid tumor such as melanoma, head and neck, liver or kidney cancer.

This sequence joins TRBV6-5 and TRBJ1-2, with D maybe TRBD1 (6 bases). The germline CDR1 and CDR2 sequences are MNHEY and SVGAGI. The V end was cut by 4 bases, the J end by 6 bases, with 9 bases between. The CDR3 contains 12 residues. DNA for the CDR3: TGTGCCAGCAGTTTCACAGGGAATGGCTACACCTTC. Protein: CASSFTGNGYTF.

This chain uses TRBV18 with TRBJ1-4; 10 bases match TRBD1. Losses at the gene ends were 3 bases for V and 1 base for J; bases not matched to a gene: 8. CDR1 is KGHSH and CDR2 is LQKENI in the germline V gene. This CDR3 is 18 amino acids long. This chain's CDR3 is CASSPARTGGLTNEKLFF. CDR3 sequence (DNA): TGTGCCAGCTCACCGGCCCGGACAGGGGGTTTAACTAATGAAAAACTGTTTTTT.

The CDR3: CASSLTPRTENEKLFF. As DNA, the CDR3 is TGCGCCAGCAGCCTTACACCTCGGACAGAGAATGAAAAACTGTTTTTT. This sequence joins TRBV4-1 and TRBJ1-4; D is perhaps TRBD1 (6 bases). The CDR3 spans 16 residues. Germline V gene lookup returns CDR1 MGHRA and CDR2 YSYEKL. The V end lost 4 bases, the J end lost 5 bases, and 17 bases lay between the germline ends.

The CDR3 region is CASSRGTGRNTGELFF. For the CDR3, the DNA is TGTGCCAGCAGCCGGGGGACAGGGCGAAACACCGGGGAGCTGTTTTTT. This chain uses TRBV5-8 with TRBJ2-2; TRBD1 aligns across 9 bases. The germline gives CDR1 SGHTS, CDR2 YDEGEE. The CDR3 covers 16 residues. After removal of 4 bases from V and 2 bases from J, the junction contained 6 bases not matched to a gene. Using reference TRBV5-8 and TRBJ2-2 for the parts outside the CDR3, the full variable domain is EAGVTQSPTHLIKTRGQQATLRCSPISGHTSVYWYQQALGLGLQFLLWYDEGEERNRGNFPPRFSGRQFPNYSSELNVNALELEDSALYLCASSRGTGRNTGELFFGEGSRLTVL.

The chain carries TRBV7-2 and TRBJ2-5; 7 nucleotides agree with TRBD1. CDR1 and CDR2 (germline): SGHTA, FQGNSA. CDR3 length: 15 residues. With V trimmed by 5 bases and J by 3 bases, 9 bases remained unmatched. The CDR3 nucleotides are TGTGCCAGCAGCAAGGGACAGACTTTAAAAGAGACCCAGTACTTC. Encoded protein: CASSKGQTLKETQYF.

This chain connects TRBV27 to TRBJ1-5; D not certain. The CDR3 is 13 residues long. Germline CDR1 MNHEY, CDR2 SMNVEV (reference sequence). The V end lost 8 bases, the J end lost 2 bases, and 10 bases lay between the germline ends. As DNA, the CDR3 is TGTGCCAGCTCCAAGGCAGGCAATCAGCCCCAGCATTTT. This sequence encodes CASSKAGNQPQHF.

V gene TRBV9 combines with J gene TRBJ2-3; tentatively, D is TRBD2 (6 bases). The CDR3 covers 15 residues. Germline CDR1 reads SGDLS; CDR2 reads YYNGEE. Trimming stripped 0 bases from V and 4 bases from J, with 12 bases between. CDR3 sequence reads: CASSVGMSGPDTQYF. CDR3 DNA sequence: TGTGCCAGCAGCGTAGGGATGAGCGGGCCAGATACGCAGTATTTT.

This chain links TRBV19 with TRBJ2-1, with D possibly TRBD2 on 6 matching bases. Germline assignment: CDR1 LNHDA and CDR2 SQIVND (reference sequence). This CDR3 spans 13 amino acids. V gave up 8 bases and J gave up 4 bases, with 12 bases separating them. CDR3 sequence (DNA): TGTGCCAGTGGGCGGGACTGGTACAATGAGCAGTTCTTC. It specifies CASGRDWYNEQFF.

This clone was counted between two and nine times. This chain uses TRBV9 with TRBJ1-1; D not resolved. CDR3 length: 15 amino acids. In germline, CDR1 is SGDLS, CDR2 YYNGEE. The ends were cut back, 3 bases at V and 1 base at J, with 13 bases in the middle. The DNA of the CDR3 is TGTGCCAGCAGCGCCGGTTATCTAGGGAACACTGAAGCTTTCTTT. Translated: CASSAGYLGNTEAFF.

V gene TRBV7-9 combines with J gene TRBJ2-1; D possibly corresponds to TRBD1 (5 bases). This CDR3 is 15 amino acids long. Trimming took off 5 bases at V and 0 bases at J, with 11 bases between the two ends. Germline values: CDR1 SEHNR, CDR2 FQNEAQ (reference sequence). The CDR3 region has the DNA TGTGCCAGCAGCCTGGACATGATCTCCTACAATGAGCAGTTCTTC. This sequence encodes CASSLDMISYNEQFF.